The rows below give T cell receptor beta chains drawn from one sample of a study of T-cell reconstitution after alpha-beta-depleted transplantation in children. Each CDR3 protein is one row after TCRdb ran MiXCR on the PCR reads. The sample has hundreds of thousands of distinct CDR3 sequences; around 14% are singletons. The sequencing here drew on PBMCs, taken before TCRalphabeta/CD19-depleted stem cell transplant. The source is a girl aged 2 to 10 with congenital amegakaryocytic thrombocytopenia, due to receive a stem cell transplant. The CDR3 runs from the conserved cysteine through the conserved F or W. The D gene is left open where the match is weak. Size values are once, few and many counts, or a class for expanded clones, and some rows have none.

>many|.|TRBV20-1|TRBJ2-1
CSARQQRSSYNEQFF
TGCAGTGCTAGACAACAACGGAGCTCCTACAATGAGCAGTTCTTC
>.|TRBD2|TRBV19|TRBJ2-1
CASSGGLAGLYNEQFF
TGTGCCAGTAGTGGAGGGTTAGCGGGGTTGTACAATGAGCAGTTCTTC
>many|TRBD2|TRBV12-3/TRBV12-4|TRBJ2-1
CASTVSGRAYNEQFF
TGTGCCAGCACCGTTAGCGGGAGGGCCTACAATGAGCAGTTCTTC
>.|.|TRBV3-1|TRBJ2-5
CASSHTSSRAGETQYF
TGTGCCAGCAGCCACACGTCTAGCAGGGCAGGGGAGACCCAGTACTTC
>many|TRBD2|TRBV9|TRBJ2-1
CASSVAGTSGRADEQFF
TGTGCCAGCAGCGTAGCTGGGACTAGCGGGAGGGCCGATGAGCAGTTCTTC
>many|.|TRBV28|TRBJ2-7
CASFQEYSYEQYF
TGTGCCAGTTTCCAGGAGTACTCCTACGAGCAGTACTTC
>many|TRBD2|TRBV5-1|TRBJ2-5
CASSLWAGVSETQYF
TGCGCCAGCAGCTTGTGGGCGGGAGTATCTGAGACCCAGTACTTC
>.|.|TRBV6-1|TRBJ1-5
CASSERGDEWQPQHF
TGTGCCAGCAGTGAACGGGGAGACGAGTGGCAGCCCCAGCATTTT
>many|.|TRBV5-1|TRBJ2-2
CASGLGMNTGELFF
TGCGCCAGCGGGCTGGGGATGAACACCGGGGAGCTGTTTTTT
>.|.|TRBV7-2|TRBJ1-5
CASSLGIQPSNQPQHF
TGTGCCAGCAGCTTAGGAATACAGCCTAGCAATCAGCCCCAGCATTTT
>.|TRBD1|TRBV2|TRBJ1-5
CASRRQGSGQPQHF
TGTGCCAGCAGGAGACAGGGATCGGGTCAGCCCCAGCATTTT
>.|TRBD2|TRBV4-2|TRBJ2-4
CASSPTSGRAFNIQYF
TGTGCCAGCAGCCCGACTAGCGGGAGGGCCTTTAACATTCAGTACTTC
>.|.|TRBV18|TRBJ2-2
CASSPLTPELLGELFF
TGTGCCAGCTCACCATTAACCCCAGAACTGCTCGGGGAGCTGTTTTTT
>.|.|TRBV5-1|TRBJ2-7
CASSPGSPNEQYF
TGCGCCAGCAGCCCCGGGAGTCCCAACGAGCAGTACTTC
>few|TRBD2|TRBV3-1|TRBJ2-7
CASSQVGGTSGSNEQYF
TGTGCCAGCAGCCAAGTCGGCGGGACTAGCGGGAGTAACGAGCAGTACTTC
>few|TRBD2|TRBV29-1|TRBJ2-1
CSVENAGVGYNEQFF
TGCAGCGTTGAAAACGCGGGAGTGGGTTACAATGAGCAGTTCTTC
>.|TRBD2|TRBV4-1|TRBJ2-5
CASSPPTSGSPGETQYF
TGCGCCAGCAGCCCACCGACTAGCGGGAGCCCCGGAGAGACCCAGTACTTC
>many|.|TRBV29-1|TRBJ2-1
CSVESGNHNEQFF
TGCAGCGTTGAATCTGGGAATCACAATGAGCAGTTCTTC
>.|.|TRBV19|TRBJ2-1
CASSPWSRNEQFF
TGTGCCAGTAGCCCTTGGAGCCGCAATGAGCAGTTCTTC
>many|.|TRBV15|TRBJ2-5
CATSRGLETQYF
TGTGCCACCAGCAGAGGGTTGGAGACCCAGTACTTC
>many|TRBD2|TRBV6-5|TRBJ2-1
CASSLGLAGGPHEQFF
TGTGCCAGCAGTTTGGGACTAGCGGGAGGGCCCCATGAGCAGTTCTTC
>.|.|TRBV12-3/TRBV12-4|TRBJ2-5
CASRRDAKETQYF
TGTGCCAGCAGACGGGACGCAAAAGAGACCCAGTACTTC
>.|.|TRBV18|TRBJ2-7
CASSPRSVEQYF
TGTGCCAGCTCACCGCGGTCGGTAGAGCAGTACTTC
>.|.|TRBV28|TRBJ1-5
CASRRDRNQPQHF
TGTGCCAGCAGAAGAGACAGAAATCAGCCCCAGCATTTT
>.|.|TRBV5-1|TRBJ2-4
CASSFVSQNIQYF
TGCGCCAGCAGCTTTGTCTCCCAAAACATTCAGTACTTC
>.|.|TRBV7-2|TRBJ2-1
CASSSFTEQFF
TGTGCCAGCAGCTCGTTTACTGAGCAGTTCTTC
>.|.|TRBV20-1|TRBJ2-7
CSPNRVYEQYF
TGCAGCCCTAACAGGGTCTACGAGCAGTACTTC
>many|.|TRBV9|TRBJ2-3
CASSPLRAVLTDTQYF
TGTGCCAGCAGCCCGCTCAGGGCGGTGCTCACAGATACGCAGTATTTT